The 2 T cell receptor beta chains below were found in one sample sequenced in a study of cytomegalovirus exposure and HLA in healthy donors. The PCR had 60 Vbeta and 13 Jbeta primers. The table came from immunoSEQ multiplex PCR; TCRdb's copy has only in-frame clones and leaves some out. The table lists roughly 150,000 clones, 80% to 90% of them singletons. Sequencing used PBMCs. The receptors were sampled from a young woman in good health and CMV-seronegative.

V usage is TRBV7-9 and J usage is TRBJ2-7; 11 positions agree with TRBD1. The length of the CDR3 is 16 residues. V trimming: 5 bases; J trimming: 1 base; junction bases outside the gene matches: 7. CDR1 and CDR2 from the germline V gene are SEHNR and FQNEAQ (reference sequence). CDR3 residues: CASSLSGTGGSYEQYF. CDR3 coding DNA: TGTGCCAGCAGCCTCTCTGGGACAGGGGGGTCCTACGAGCAGTACTTC.

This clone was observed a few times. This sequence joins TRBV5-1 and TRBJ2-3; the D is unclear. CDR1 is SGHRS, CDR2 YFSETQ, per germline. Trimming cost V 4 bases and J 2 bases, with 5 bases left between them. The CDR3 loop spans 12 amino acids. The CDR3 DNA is TGCGCCAGCAGCCCCTCCACAGATACGCAGTATTTT. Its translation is CASSPSTDTQYF.